This record covers a single TCR beta chain. Its antigen remains unidentified. These data originate in a study of cytomegalovirus exposure and HLA in healthy donors. The PCR ran on 60 Vbeta and 13 Jbeta primers. TCRdb's copy holds only in-frame clones and misses some; the assay was immunoSEQ multiplex PCR. The table lists under 200,000 clones, 68% of them singletons. Findings of the study overall: A later analysis showed HLA-associated TCR beta chains outstripping equally common others in clonal expansion.

CDR1 is MNHNY, CDR2 SVGAGI, per germline (reference sequence). The trim removed 5 bases at V and 0 bases at J, leaving 4 bases unmatched. The CDR3 extends over 15 amino acids. This chain uses TRBV6-6 with TRBJ1-5; TRBD1 agrees at 7 bases. The receptor's source is a man aged 50 to 59 in good health and CMV-seronegative. Sequencing was carried out using PBMCs. The CDR3 bases are TGTGCCAGCAGTGGGGACAGTAATAGCAATCAGCCCCAGCATTTT. Translation gives CASSGDSNSNQPQHF.